Described below is a single T cell receptor (beta chain) sequence and its context. The CDR3 consists of 14 residues. V shed 1 base and J 4 bases; nucleotides not matched to a gene: 3. Germline values: CDR1 SGHTA, CDR2 FQGNSA. This table comes from immunoSEQ multiplex PCR, and its TCRdb copy is limited to in-frame clones, with some not included. The table shows 20,000 to 25,000 clones, with 77% occurring only once. This entry comes from a study of OX40 agonist ivuxolimab in advanced cancers. The chain uses TRBV7-2 and TRBJ1-2; TRBD1 matches at 7 bases. This sample comprised CD4+ or CD8+ T cells sorted from blood, obtained in a trial of the OX40 agonist ivuxolimab. This clonotype was obtained from an adult with an advanced solid tumor such as melanoma, head and neck, liver or kidney cancer. CDR3 nucleotides: TGTGCCAGCAGCTTAGGTGGGACAGTCTATGGCTACACCTTC. This sequence encodes CASSLGGTVYGYTF.